The 9 T cell receptor beta chains listed next were all sequenced from one sample in a study of blood T cell repertoires in COVID-19. Sequencing used immunoSEQ multiplex PCR; TCRdb keeps in-frame clones, though not all of them. The sample lists 250,000 or so clones, about 88% occurring once. Material for sequencing was PBMCs or T cells enriched from blood (not recorded which). The receptors were sampled from a woman between 50 and 59 years old who had recovered from COVID-19.

The chain employs TRBV18 and TRBJ2-1; 10 bases fit TRBD2. Trimming at V came to 3 bases and at J to 5 bases, leaving 10 bases not matched to a gene. The CDR3 runs 17 residues. Germline V gene lookup returns CDR1 KGHSH and CDR2 LQKENI. Here the CDR3 reads CASSPYSSGSFHNEQFF. The CDR3 region has the DNA TGTGCCAGCTCACCCTACTCTAGCGGGAGCTTTCACAATGAGCAGTTCTTC.

The chain recombines TRBV10-3 with TRBJ2-3, with 15 bases fitting TRBD2. The germline CDR1 and CDR2 sequences are ENHRY and SYGVKD. The V and J ends lost 6 bases and 6 bases, in that order; junction bases with no gene match: 7. There are 16 residues in the CDR3. The CDR3 here is CAISLGLAGGGDTQYF. In DNA form, the CDR3 reads TGTGCCATCAGCCTGGGACTAGCGGGAGGAGGGGATACGCAGTATTTT.

The chain employs TRBV7-2 and TRBJ1-2, with 9 bases identical to TRBD1. There are 14 residues in the CDR3. Per the germline V gene, CDR1 is SGHTA and CDR2 is FQGNSA. Trimming removed 5 bases from V and 5 bases from J; junction bases left unmatched: 6. The CDR3 DNA sequence: TGTGCCAGCAGCGCGGACAGGGGAGTGTATGGCTACACCTTC. Protein product: CASSADRGVYGYTF.

The chain uses TRBV7-2 and TRBJ1-5, with 7 bases aligning to TRBD1. Looked up from germline, CDR1 is SGHTA and CDR2 is FQGNSA. This CDR3 has 18 amino acids. The J segment lost 4 bases and the V segment lost 4 bases, leaving 16 bases of the junction unmatched. The CDR3 here is CASSSAPYKAGGNQPQHF. CDR3 nucleotide sequence: TGTGCCAGCAGCTCTGCACCATACAAGGCAGGGGGGAATCAGCCCCAGCATTTT.

The V gene is TRBV28, the J gene TRBJ2-7; a weak D match, TRBD1 (5 bases). Germline V gene lookup returns CDR1 MDHEN and CDR2 SYDVKM. This CDR3 is 18 amino acids long. The V and J ends lost 6 bases and 1 base respectively, with 25 bases between them. The CDR3 DNA follows: TGTGCCAGCAGCCAAATTCAGGGTCTCAGGTTTAGTTCCTACGAGCAGTACTTC. This translates into CASSQIQGLRFSSYEQYF. Using reference TRBV28 and TRBJ2-7 for the parts outside the CDR3, the full variable domain is DVKVTQSSRYLVKRTGEKVFLECVQDMDHENMFWYRQDPGLGLRLIYFSYDVKMKEKGDIPEGYSVSREKKERFSLILESASTNQTSMYLCASSQIQGLRFSSYEQYFGPGTRLTVT.

The V gene is TRBV11-3, the J gene TRBJ2-2; 9 bases are a match to TRBD1. Per germline, CDR1 SGHNT and CDR2 YENEEA. V was clipped by 2 bases and J by 7 bases; unmatched bases: 2. This CDR3 contains 14 residues. The CDR3 DNA reads as TGTGCCAGCAGCTTAAGGACAGGGGTCGGGGAGCTGTTTTTT. Its protein is CASSLRTGVGELFF. Combining the CDR3 with reference TRBV11-3 and TRBJ2-2 gives the whole variable domain EAGVVQSPRYKIIEKKQPVAFWCNPISGHNTLYWYLQNLGQGPELLIRYENEEAVDDSQLPKDRFSAERLKGVDSTLKIQPAELGDSAVYLCASSLRTGVGELFFGEGSRLTVL.

The chain recombines TRBV30 with TRBJ1-6; possible D gene TRBD1, 6 bases. This CDR3 is 14 amino acids long. Germline V gene lookup returns CDR1 GTSNPN and CDR2 SVGIG (reference sequence). The V end lost 1 base, the J end lost 7 bases, and 11 bases lay between the germline ends. The CDR3 sequence: CAWSAGQPNSPLHF. The CDR3 DNA reads TGTGCCTGGAGTGCTGGACAGCCGAATTCACCCCTCCACTTT.

This clone has a single count. The chain has TRBV28 and TRBJ1-6; TRBD1 might be the D (5 bases). The V gene's germline CDR1 is MDHEN and CDR2 SYDVKM. This CDR3 is 16 amino acids long. The V gene lost 5 bases and the J gene lost 3 bases, with 14 bases spanning the gap. The CDR3 DNA is TGTGCCAGCAGTCCCCCCGGGACTTACTATAATTCACCCCTCCACTTT. Translated, it gives CASSPPGTYYNSPLHF.

This chain joins TRBV6-5 and TRBJ1-1, with TRBD1 as a possible D gene (5 bases). The V gene's germline CDR1 is MNHEY and CDR2 SVGAGI. The CDR3 runs 12 residues. Trimming shortened V by 2 bases and J by 8 bases, and 9 bases separated the two germline ends. In DNA form, the CDR3 reads TGTGCCAGCAGTTACCAGGGCCTGGAAGCTTTCTTT. Translating gives CASSYQGLEAFF.